Below, one TCR beta chain is given with its context. There are a few counts of this clonotype. Its cognate antigen has yet to be identified. An end of the junction differs from the germline gene, which may be a read error. For repertoire sequencing, the TCR beta CDR3 regions were amplified from RNA transcripts. The first round of RT-PCR was done with HTBI primers and the Qiagen OneStep RT-PCR kit, and was followed by a second round of multiplex PCR, then size selection and purification. Libraries were sequenced on an Illumina HiSeq2000 using paired-end 100 bp reads. In the authors' own workflow: SOAPnuke was used for read processing, and reads with adapters, uncalled bases, a mean Phred below 15, or no exact constant-primer or identifier match were discarded. COPE v1.2.5 was used to merge the high-quality paired reads. Unique nucleotide sequences were defined as clonotypes and aligned to IMGT TRB V, D and J references using MiTCR v1.1. Only V-J combinations with frequency above 0.0001 were analysed, covering approximately 99% of repertoires. For each V-J combination, a TCR clonal expansion and chaos score was defined as the ratio of F50 clonal expansion to chaos observed in the TCRdist matrix. Features were reduced by Welch's t-statistics and random forest to approximately 13 V-J combinations, which fed a naive Bayes classifier. Thyroid-blood repertoire similarity was quantified with the Morisita-Horn index. TCRdb handled the public reads itself, with Q25 trimming in fastp and clone calling in MiXCR, and kept productive beta chains. Merged by CDR3 protein, the rows form single entries marked with the most common genes and DNA. TCRdb's processing, not the authors', yielded these V and J calls. This sample has around 1,200,000 distinct CDR3 sequences in its table, and about two fifths of those were observed once. The ten largest clonotypes hold 11% of the sample.

The sample is drawn from a study of Graves' ophthalmopathy and Graves' hyperthyroidism listed by TCRdb under 2018. General notes on the study: A patient counted as having stable hyperthyroidism if there was no progression to ophthalmopathy within 18 months of follow-up. TCR beta repertoire signatures were used to distinguish Graves' ophthalmopathy from Graves' hyperthyroidism and to predict progression to ophthalmopathy. In total, 135 blood samples were TCR-sequenced: 40 to 45 ophthalmopathy, about 75 hyperthyroidism and roughly 17 hyperthyroidism-to-ophthalmopathy patients. To explore V-J signatures that separate ophthalmopathy from hyperthyroidism, a discovery set of fewer than 110 patients was enrolled, consisting of about 45 with ophthalmopathy and approximately 57 with stable hyperthyroidism. An independent validation cohort comprised 18 hyperthyroidism patients and over 15 patients who later progressed from hyperthyroidism to ophthalmopathy. T-cell repertoires of thyroid tissue and blood were compared in 5 or 6 hyperthyroidism patients. Once sampling was done, hyperthyroidism patients were given methimazole at a starting dose of 30 mg daily, while ophthalmopathy patients were given high-dose intravenous methylprednisolone. The full study reports these points: In validation, the model predicted ophthalmopathy progression with over 60% sensitivity and roughly 72% specificity; roughly 11 predicted patients were CT-confirmed with GO in a median of roughly 6.8 months. No statistical method was used to predetermine the sample size, and group allocation was not hidden from the investigators. Among expanded thyroid clonotypes with frequency above 0.001, most also showed up in blood, which suggests that blood repertoires may reflect the thyroid immune response. In cross-validation, the 13-signature model distinguished ophthalmopathy from stable hyperthyroidism with around 90% sensitivity and about 81% specificity, while in the test set the corresponding values were about 80% and 75%.

From its cysteine to its phenylalanine, the CDR3 spans 15 amino acids. CDR3 DNA is the only sequence kept; it has 45 bases, read in frame from the first base. For CDR1 and CDR2, the germline V gene (reference sequence) lists WNHNN and SYGVQD. Patients with hyperthyroidism were aged 18 to 65 years, had been newly diagnosed, and had a disease duration of less than 2 months. Patients with other autoimmune diseases, uncontrolled infections, pregnancy or lactation were excluded. Diagnosis relied on clinical symptoms, serum thyroxine, TRAb, thyroid ultrasound and orbital computed tomography. Trizol reagent was used to extract the total RNA, and its quality was then checked on an Agilent 2100 Bioanalyzer.

The sequence joins TRBV10-1 to TRBJ1-5, with TRBD1 matching 9 junction bases. This TCR came from an adult man with Graves' hyperthyroidism. Sequencing was carried out using peripheral blood or thyroid tissue (not recorded which). CDR3 region: CASSSTGGWDQPQHF. The DNA sequence follows: TGTGCCAGCAGTTCGACAGGGGGATGGGATCAGCCCCAGCATTTT.